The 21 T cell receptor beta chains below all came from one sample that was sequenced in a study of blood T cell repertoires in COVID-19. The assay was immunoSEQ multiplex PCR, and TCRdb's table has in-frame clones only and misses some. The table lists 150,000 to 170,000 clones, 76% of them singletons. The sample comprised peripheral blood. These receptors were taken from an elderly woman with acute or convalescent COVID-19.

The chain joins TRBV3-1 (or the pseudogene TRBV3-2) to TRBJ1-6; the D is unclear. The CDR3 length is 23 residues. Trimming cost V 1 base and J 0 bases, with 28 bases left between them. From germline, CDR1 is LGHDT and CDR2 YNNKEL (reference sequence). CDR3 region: CASSQVPPPGNFIPSSYNSPLHF. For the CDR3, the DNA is TGTGCCAGCAGCCAAGTCCCCCCACCCGGGAACTTCATCCCAAGCTCCTATAATTCACCCCTCCACTTT.

As DNA, the CDR3 is TGTGCCAGCAGCTTAGTGGGTGGAGATGGGAGCAATCAGCCCCAGCATTTT. This encodes CASSLVGGDGSNQPQHF. The gene calls are TRBV7-2 and TRBJ1-5; D is ambiguous. Germline CDR1 SGHTA, CDR2 FQGNSA. CDR3 length: 17 amino acids. V was cut by 1 base and J by 1 base, with 14 bases left in between.

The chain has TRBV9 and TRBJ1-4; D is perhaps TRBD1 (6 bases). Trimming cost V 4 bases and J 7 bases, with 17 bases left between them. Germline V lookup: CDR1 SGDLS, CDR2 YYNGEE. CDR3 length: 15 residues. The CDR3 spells CASSPGQSPAEKLFF. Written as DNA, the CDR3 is TGTGCCAGCAGCCCAGGACAGTCTCCCGCTGAAAAACTGTTTTTT.

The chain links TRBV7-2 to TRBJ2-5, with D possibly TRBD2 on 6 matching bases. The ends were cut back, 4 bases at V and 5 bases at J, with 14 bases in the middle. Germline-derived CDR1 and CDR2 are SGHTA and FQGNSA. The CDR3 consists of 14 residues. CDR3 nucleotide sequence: TGTGCCAGCAGCTGGAGGGCCACGGGGGAGACCCAGTACTTC. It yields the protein CASSWRATGETQYF.

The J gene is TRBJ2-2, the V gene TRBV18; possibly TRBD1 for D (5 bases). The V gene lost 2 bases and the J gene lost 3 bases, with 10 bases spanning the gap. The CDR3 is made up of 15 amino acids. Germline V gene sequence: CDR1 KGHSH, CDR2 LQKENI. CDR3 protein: CASSPVQGDTGELFF. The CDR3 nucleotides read TGTGCCAGCTCACCAGTCCAGGGTGACACCGGGGAGCTGTTTTTT.

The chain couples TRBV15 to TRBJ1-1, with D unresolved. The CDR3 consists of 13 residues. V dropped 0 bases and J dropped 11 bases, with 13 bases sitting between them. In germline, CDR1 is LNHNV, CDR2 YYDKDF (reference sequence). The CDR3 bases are TGTGCCACCAGCAGAGAGTCCGGGGTCCATGCTTTCTTT. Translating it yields CATSRESGVHAFF.

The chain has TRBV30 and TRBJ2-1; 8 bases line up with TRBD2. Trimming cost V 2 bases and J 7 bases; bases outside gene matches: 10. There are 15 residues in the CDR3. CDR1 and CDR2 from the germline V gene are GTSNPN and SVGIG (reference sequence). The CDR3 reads CAWSPRRTSINEQFF. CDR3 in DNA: TGTGCCTGGAGTCCCCGCCGGACTAGCATAAATGAGCAGTTCTTC.

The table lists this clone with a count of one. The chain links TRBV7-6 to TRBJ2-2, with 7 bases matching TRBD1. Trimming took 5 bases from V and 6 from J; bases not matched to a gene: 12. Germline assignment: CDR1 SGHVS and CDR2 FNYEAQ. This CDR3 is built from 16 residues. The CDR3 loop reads CASSPTGALNAGELFF. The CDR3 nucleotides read TGTGCCAGCAGCCCTACAGGGGCCCTTAACGCCGGGGAGCTGTTTTTT. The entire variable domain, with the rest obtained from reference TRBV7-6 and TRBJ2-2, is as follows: GAGVSQSPRYKVTKRGQDVALRCDPISGHVSLYWYRQALGQGPEFLTYFNYEAQQDKSGLPNDRFSAERPEGSISTLTIQRTEQRDSAMYRCASSPTGALNAGELFFGEGSRLTVL.

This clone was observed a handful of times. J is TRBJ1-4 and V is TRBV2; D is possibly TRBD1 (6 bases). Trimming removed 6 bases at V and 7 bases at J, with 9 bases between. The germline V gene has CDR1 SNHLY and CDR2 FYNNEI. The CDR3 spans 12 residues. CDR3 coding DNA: TGTGCCAGCAGACAGGGTGGTGAAAAACTGTTTTTT. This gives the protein CASRQGGEKLFF.

Written as DNA, the CDR3 is TGTGCCAGCAGCAAAATGACAGCGAACACCGGGGAGCTGTTTTTT. As protein: CASSKMTANTGELFF. V is TRBV7-3 and J is TRBJ2-2; possibly TRBD1 for D (5 bases). CDR1 is SGHTA and CDR2 is FQGTGA in the germline V gene. V lost 5 bases to trimming and J lost 0 bases, with 10 bases between them. CDR3 length: 15 amino acids.

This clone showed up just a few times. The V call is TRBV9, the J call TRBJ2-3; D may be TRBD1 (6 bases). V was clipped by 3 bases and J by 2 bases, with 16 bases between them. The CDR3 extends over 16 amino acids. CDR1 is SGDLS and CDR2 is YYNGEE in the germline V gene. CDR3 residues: CASSARRDTHTDTQYF. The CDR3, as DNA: TGTGCCAGCAGCGCCCGCCGGGACACACACACAGATACGCAGTATTTT.

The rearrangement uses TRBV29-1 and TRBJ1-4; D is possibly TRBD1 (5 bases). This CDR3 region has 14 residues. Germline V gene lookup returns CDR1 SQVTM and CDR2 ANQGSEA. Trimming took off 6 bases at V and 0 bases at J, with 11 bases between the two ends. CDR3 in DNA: TGCAGCGTGCGGGACGGTGCAACTAATGAAAAACTGTTTTTT. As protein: CSVRDGATNEKLFF.

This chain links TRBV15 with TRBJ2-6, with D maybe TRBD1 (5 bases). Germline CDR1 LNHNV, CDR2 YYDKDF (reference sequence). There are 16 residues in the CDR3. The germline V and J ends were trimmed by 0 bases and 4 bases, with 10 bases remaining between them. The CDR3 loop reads CATSRDRADGANVLTF. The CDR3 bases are TGTGCCACCAGCAGAGACAGGGCGGACGGGGCCAACGTCCTGACTTTC.

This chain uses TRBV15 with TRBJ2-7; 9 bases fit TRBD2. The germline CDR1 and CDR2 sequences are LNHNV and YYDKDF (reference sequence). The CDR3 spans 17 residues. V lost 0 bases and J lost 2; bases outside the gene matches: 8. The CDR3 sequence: CATSRDLASGTTYEQYF. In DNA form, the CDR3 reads TGTGCCACCAGCAGAGATTTGGCTAGCGGGACGACCTACGAGCAGTACTTC.

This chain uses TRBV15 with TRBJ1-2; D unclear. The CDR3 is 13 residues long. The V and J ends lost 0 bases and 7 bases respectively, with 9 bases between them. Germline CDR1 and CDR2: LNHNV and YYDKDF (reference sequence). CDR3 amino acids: CATSRDVGLGYTF. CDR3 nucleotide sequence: TGTGCCACCAGCAGAGATGTTGGGCTTGGCTACACCTTC.

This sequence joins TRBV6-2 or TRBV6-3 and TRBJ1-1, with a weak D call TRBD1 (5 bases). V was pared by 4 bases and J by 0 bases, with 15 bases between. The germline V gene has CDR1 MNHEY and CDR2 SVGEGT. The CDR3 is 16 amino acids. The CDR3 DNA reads TGTGCCAGCAGTTCGGGGACTCAATTGGTGAACACTGAAGCTTTCTTT. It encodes CASSSGTQLVNTEAFF.

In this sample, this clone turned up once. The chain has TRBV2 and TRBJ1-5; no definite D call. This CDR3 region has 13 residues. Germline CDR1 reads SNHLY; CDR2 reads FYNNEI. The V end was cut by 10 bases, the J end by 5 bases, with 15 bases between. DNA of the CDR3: TGTGCCACCAAGAAGAATGCGGATCAGCCCCAGCATTTT. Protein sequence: CATKKNADQPQHF.

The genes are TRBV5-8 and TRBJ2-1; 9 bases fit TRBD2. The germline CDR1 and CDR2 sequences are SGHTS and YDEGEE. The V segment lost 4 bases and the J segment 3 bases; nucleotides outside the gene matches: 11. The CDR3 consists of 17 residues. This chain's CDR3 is CASSLVLAGAYYNEQFF. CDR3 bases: TGTGCCAGCAGCCTTGTCTTAGCGGGGGCCTACTACAATGAGCAGTTCTTC.

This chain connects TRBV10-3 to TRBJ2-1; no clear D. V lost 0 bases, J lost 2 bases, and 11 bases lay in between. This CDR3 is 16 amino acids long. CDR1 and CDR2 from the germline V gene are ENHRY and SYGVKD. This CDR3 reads CAISESRSVTYNEQFF. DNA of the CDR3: TGTGCCATCAGTGAGTCGAGATCGGTTACCTACAATGAGCAGTTCTTC.

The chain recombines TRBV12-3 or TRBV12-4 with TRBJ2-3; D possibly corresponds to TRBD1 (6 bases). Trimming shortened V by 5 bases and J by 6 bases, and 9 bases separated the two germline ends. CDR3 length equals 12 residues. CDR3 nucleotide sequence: TGTGCCAGCAGTGTCAGGGGTGATACGCAGTATTTT. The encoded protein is CASSVRGDTQYF.

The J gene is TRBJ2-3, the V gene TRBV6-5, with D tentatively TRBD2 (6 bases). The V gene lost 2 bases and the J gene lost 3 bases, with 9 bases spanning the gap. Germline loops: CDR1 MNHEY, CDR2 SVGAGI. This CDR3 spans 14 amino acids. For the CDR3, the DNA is TGTGCCAGCAGTTACCGGGAGAGGACAGATACGCAGTATTTT. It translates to CASSYRERTDTQYF.